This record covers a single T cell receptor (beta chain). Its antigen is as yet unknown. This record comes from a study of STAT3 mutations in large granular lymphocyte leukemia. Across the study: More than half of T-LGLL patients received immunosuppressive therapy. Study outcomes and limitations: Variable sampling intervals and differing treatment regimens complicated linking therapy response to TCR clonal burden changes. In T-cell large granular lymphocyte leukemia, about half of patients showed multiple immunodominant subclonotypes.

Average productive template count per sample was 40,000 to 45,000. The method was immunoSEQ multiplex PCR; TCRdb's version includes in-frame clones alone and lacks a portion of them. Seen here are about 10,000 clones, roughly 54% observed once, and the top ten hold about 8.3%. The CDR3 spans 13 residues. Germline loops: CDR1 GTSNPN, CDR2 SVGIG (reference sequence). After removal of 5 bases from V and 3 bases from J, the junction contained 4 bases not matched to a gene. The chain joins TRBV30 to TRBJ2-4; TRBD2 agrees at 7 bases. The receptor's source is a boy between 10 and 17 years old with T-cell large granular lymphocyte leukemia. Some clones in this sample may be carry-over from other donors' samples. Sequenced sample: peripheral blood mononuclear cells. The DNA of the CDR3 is TGTGCCTGGCGGGGGGAGGGCAAAAACATTCAGTACTTC. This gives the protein CAWRGEGKNIQYF.